This TCR beta chain was found in a study of cytomegalovirus exposure and HLA in healthy donors. Study overall: Genotyping showed roughly 76% of hundreds of donors falling in the Caucasian-associated ancestry cluster. Study-wide findings and caveats: It was reported that the classifier diagnosed cytomegalovirus status with high specificity and sensitivity in both the original and validation cohorts. Trimming of TCR beta V- and J-genes showed a link, identified in a later analysis, to a missense DCLRE1C variant.

Amplification used 60 Vbeta primers and 13 Jbeta primers. In the study's own analysis: As a later analysis found, there were 78 million or so unique TCR beta chains, of which roughly 11 million were shared. Assay used: immunoSEQ multiplex PCR; TCRdb lists only in-frame clones, some missing. The V and J calls and clone size are taken from that table; D and trimming were inferred from the DNA. The data contain around 150,000 clones, 60% to 80% of them singletons. A note on this clone: Antigen unknown.

V lost 0 bases, J lost 5 bases, and 13 bases lay in between. Looked up from germline, CDR1 is MNHEY and CDR2 is SVGAGI. The CDR3 is 15 amino acids. The sequenced sample was PBMCs. The receptor was isolated from a man in his forties or fifties in good health and CMV-seropositive. The chain combines TRBV6-5 with TRBJ1-2, with D unclear. CDR3 DNA: TGTGCCAGCAGTTACTCTCGGTTCCAGACTTATGGCTACACCTTC. Protein: CASSYSRFQTYGYTF.